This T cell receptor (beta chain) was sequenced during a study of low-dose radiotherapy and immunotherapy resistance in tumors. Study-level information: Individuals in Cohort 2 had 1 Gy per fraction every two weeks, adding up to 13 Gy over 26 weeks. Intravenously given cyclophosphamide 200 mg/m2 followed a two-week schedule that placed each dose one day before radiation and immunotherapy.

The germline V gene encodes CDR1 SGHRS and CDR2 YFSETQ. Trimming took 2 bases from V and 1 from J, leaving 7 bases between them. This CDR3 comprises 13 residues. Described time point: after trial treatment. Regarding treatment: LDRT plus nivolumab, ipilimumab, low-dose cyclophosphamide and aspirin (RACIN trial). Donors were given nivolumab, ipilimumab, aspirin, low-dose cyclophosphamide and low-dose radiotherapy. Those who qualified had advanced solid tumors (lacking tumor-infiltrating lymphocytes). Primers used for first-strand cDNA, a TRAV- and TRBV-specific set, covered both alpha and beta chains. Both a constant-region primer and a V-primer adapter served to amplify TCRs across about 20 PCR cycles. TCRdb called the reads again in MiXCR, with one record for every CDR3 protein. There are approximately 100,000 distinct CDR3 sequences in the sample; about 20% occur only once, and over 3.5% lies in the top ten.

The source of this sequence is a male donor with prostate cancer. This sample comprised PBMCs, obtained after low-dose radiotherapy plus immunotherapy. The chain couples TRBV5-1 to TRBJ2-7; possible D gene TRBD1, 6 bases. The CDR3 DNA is TGCGCCAGCAGCTTTGACAGGTCCTACGAGCAGTACTTC. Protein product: CASSFDRSYEQYF.